The sequence of this TCR beta chain was determined in a study of cytomegalovirus exposure and HLA in healthy donors. Points from the study as a whole: The listing of 150 to 200 TCR beta chains classed them as cytomegalovirus-associated.

A note on this clone: Its antigen is unidentified.

The ends lost 0 bases at V and 7 bases at J; junction bases unmatched: 4. The CDR3 sequence is 15 residues long. CDR1 and CDR2 (germline): SGHTA, FQGNSA. PCR employed 60 Vbeta and 13 Jbeta primers. Assay: immunoSEQ multiplex PCR; the TCRdb copy retains only in-frame clones and omits some. This sample has 150,000 to 200,000 clones, with around three quarters found just once. The sequencing sample was made of PBMCs. This TCR was sampled from a woman in her 30s in good health and CMV-seropositive. The chain joins TRBV7-2 to TRBJ2-1; 9 positions match TRBD2. Written as DNA, the CDR3 is TGTGCCAGCAGCTTAGCTAGCGGGAGTGAAAATGAGCAGTTCTTC. Protein: CASSLASGSENEQFF.